The present T cell receptor beta chain was sequenced within a study of PD-1 blockade in classical Hodgkin lymphoma. Overall study results and limits: Relapsed/refractory patients reportedly had lower baseline diversity than newly diagnosed patients.

Germline V gene lookup returns CDR1 SNHLY and CDR2 FYNNEI. The CDR3 sequence is 14 residues long. The data were produced by immunoSEQ multiplex PCR, yet TCRdb's version contains in-frame clones alone and is incomplete. The profile shows tens of thousands of clones, approximately 80% of them singletons. Time point reported: cycle 4 day 1 (C4D1), after five to seven weeks of nivolumab. Brentuximab vedotin exposure varied, and every patient relapsed after autologous stem cell transplantation. Points on this clone: Its antigen remains unknown. One end of the junction varies from germline; a read error may be responsible.

The sample here was peripheral blood mononuclear cells (PBMCs), taken before the fourth cycle of nivolumab. The clonotype comes from a human donor with classical Hodgkin lymphoma. The chain employs TRBV2 and TRBJ1-4; TRBD1 matches at 12 bases. The CDR3 DNA reads TGTGCCACCAGTCGGGACAGGGGGCTTGAAAAACTGTTTTTT. Translation gives CATSRDRGLEKLFF.